This is a list of T cell receptor beta chains from one sample in a study of blood T cell repertoires in COVID-19. Sequencing was performed with immunoSEQ multiplex PCR; in TCRdb, only in-frame clones are kept and a portion is missing. The sample lists about 170,000 clones, roughly 84% seen once, with about 10% in the top ten. Input material: peripheral blood. These receptors were taken from a woman aged 80 or over with active or convalescent COVID-19. The CDR3 runs from the conserved cysteine through the conserved F or W. The D gene is left open where the match is weak. Clone size appears in some rows only: once, few, many, or a class for an expanded clone.

D | J | V | size | DNA | CDR3
. | TRBJ2-5 | TRBV11-2 | . | TGTGCCAGCAGCTCCTCAGAGACCCAGTACTTC | CASSSSETQYF
. | TRBJ1-1 | TRBV9 | . | TGTGCCAGCAGCGTAGAACAGGCAACTGAAGCTTTCTTT | CASSVEQATEAFF
TRBD1 | TRBJ1-4 | TRBV6-5 | . | TGTGCCAGCAGGGACCCGACAGGGAATGAAAAACTGTTTTTT | CASRDPTGNEKLFF
. | TRBJ2-1 | TRBV6-1 | . | TGTGCCAGCAGTGAAGTCCGGTCGACAGAGAACTACAATGAGCAGTTCTTC | CASSEVRSTENYNEQFF
. | TRBJ2-7 | TRBV28 | few | TGTGCCAGCAGTTTGGTAGTCTACGAGCAGTACTTC | CASSLVVYEQYF
TRBD2 | TRBJ2-7 | TRBV11-3 | . | TGTGCCAGCAGCTTAGTTGCTAGCGGGATTTACGAGCAGTACTTC | CASSLVASGIYEQYF
. | TRBJ1-5 | TRBV28 | . | TGTGCCAGTGAACAGGGTGTCATAAGCAATCAGCCCCAGCATTTT | CASEQGVISNQPQHF
TRBD2 | TRBJ2-1 | TRBV7-8 | . | TGTGCCAGCAGCTTAATACGGGAGGGCCGCTACAATGAGCAGTTCTTC | CASSLIREGRYNEQFF
. | TRBJ1-1 | TRBV28 | . | TGTGCTCTGAGATCCGGGACATTGAACACTGAAGCTTTCTTT | CALRSGTLNTEAFF
TRBD1 | TRBJ1-5 | TRBV9 | . | TGTGCCAGCAGCCCAGGGACAGAGGGGCAGCCCCAGCATTTT | CASSPGTEGQPQHF
. | TRBJ1-2 | TRBV7-9 | . | TGTGCCAGCAGCGAAACAAGAAGCTATGGCTACACCTTC | CASSETRSYGYTF
TRBD2 | TRBJ2-3 | TRBV5-1 | . | TGCGCCAGCAGCTTGAGGGCTAGCGGGGACACTAGCACAGATACGCAGTATTTT | CASSLRASGDTSTDTQYF
. | TRBJ1-2 | TRBV28 | . | TGTGCCAGCGCCAACCCGGGGGACTATGGCTACACCTTC | CASANPGDYGYTF
. | TRBJ1-1 | TRBV7-9 | . | TGTGCCAGCAGCTTTGGGGCGGACAGTAACACTGAAGCTTTCTTT | CASSFGADSNTEAFF
. | TRBJ1-2 | TRBV21-1 | once | TGTGCCAGCCCTAATACAGTAGGAGGCTACACCTTC | CASPNTVGGYTF
TRBD1 | TRBJ1-3 | TRBV18 | . | TGTGCCAGCTCACCAGCGACAGGGATATCGGGAAACACCATATATTTT | CASSPATGISGNTIYF
. | TRBJ1-4 | TRBV28 | . | TGTGCCAGCAACATCCCGGGAGAAAAACTGTTTTTT | CASNIPGEKLFF
. | TRBJ1-1 | TRBV9 | . | TGTGCCAGCAGCGCCTACGGAGAGATTAACACTGAAGCTTTCTTT | CASSAYGEINTEAFF
TRBD1 | TRBJ2-1 | TRBV5-1 | . | TGCGCCAGCAGCTTAGGGACAGGATGTATCTTC | CASSLGTGCIF
. | TRBJ2-1 | TRBV3-1/TRBV3-2 | . | TGTGCCAGCAGCCAAACTCGGTCCTCCTACAATGAGCAGTTCTTC | CASSQTRSSYNEQFF
. | TRBJ1-3 | TRBV28 | . | TGTGCCAGCAGTTCCCCGAGCGATTTAGGTGGAAACACCATATATTTT | CASSSPSDLGGNTIYF
. | TRBJ1-6 | TRBV6-1 | few | TGTGCCAGCAGTGAACAGTTCTATAATTCACCCCTCCACTTT | CASSEQFYNSPLHF
TRBD1 | TRBJ1-4 | TRBV30 | . | TGTGCCTGGAGTGTTCCTCCACCCGGGACAGGAGCAACTAATGAAAAACTGTTTTTT | CAWSVPPPGTGATNEKLFF